This T cell receptor beta chain originates from a study of beta chain features in type 1 diabetes. On the study more broadly: Across all samples, approximately 99 million sorted cells were examined.

All of the isolated RNA was reverse transcribed, so expressed TCRB transcripts were sequenced. Deep immunoSEQ sequencing covered naive, central memory and regulatory T cell samples. Sequenced by immunoSEQ multiplex PCR; TCRdb stores in-frame clones only, minus some. The sample includes about 300,000 clones, roughly 13% of them seen just once. The CDR3 contains 12 residues. V was clipped by 7 bases and J by 3 bases, with 8 bases between them. Germline V CDR1 and CDR2: SGHRS, YFSETQ. Study results and caveats: In all four CD4+ subsets, TCRB CDR3 length was significantly, moderately reduced in type 1 diabetes. Lower insertion and higher deletion counts appeared at VDJ junctions in type 1 diabetes patients.

This clone appeared a few times. Its antigen remains unknown. The chain is built from TRBV5-1 and TRBJ2-1, with a tentative D call TRBD2 (6 bases). The sequence derives from a woman aged 18-29 years with type 1 diabetes. What was sequenced was naive CD4+ T cells from blood. The CDR3 spells CASSEGYNEQFF. The CDR3 region has the DNA TGCGCCAGCTCGGAGGGCTACAATGAGCAGTTCTTC.